One sample yielded the 22 T cell receptor beta chains listed below, sequenced in a study of regulatory T cells in long-lasting Graves disease. The time point was: persistent/refractory GD, antithyroid drugs over 5 years with positive TRAb. PBMC RNA was the source of the TCR library. To make TCR beta libraries, researchers used iRepertoire HTBI primers and Arm-PCR of CDR3 regions. MiXCR, run by TCRdb on the multiplex PCR reads, gives a single entry per CDR3 protein. The table shows 600,000 to 850,000 distinct CDR3 sequences, with about 30% occurring only once. Source: peripheral blood mononuclear cells (PBMCs), taken when the disease was refractory, from a patient treated with antithyroid drugs. The receptors come from a female donor with Graves disease.

This sequence joins TRBV10-3 and TRBJ2-7; 7 bases align to TRBD2. Trimming removed 0 bases from V and 1 base from J; junction bases left unmatched: 6. Germline loops: CDR1 ENHRY, CDR2 SYGVKD. This CDR3 is 16 amino acids long. The CDR3 is CAISESTGEGSYEQYF. The CDR3 DNA is TGTGCCATCAGTGAGTCGACGGGGGAGGGGTCCTACGAGCAGTACTTC.

The chain uses TRBV25-1 and TRBJ1-1; the D is unclear. Trimming cost V 3 bases and J 2 bases, with 7 bases left between them. Germline CDR1 is MGHDK and CDR2 is SYGVNS. The CDR3 loop spans 13 amino acids. The CDR3 region is CASSEQANTEAFF. As DNA, the CDR3 is TGTGCCAGCAGTGAGCAGGCAAACACTGAAGCTTTCTTT.

The sample holds many counts of this clonotype. This rearrangement joins TRBV2 to TRBJ1-1, with 7 bases that match TRBD1. Germline assignment: CDR1 SNHLY and CDR2 FYNNEI. The CDR3 loop spans 17 amino acids. Trimming took 1 base from V and 1 from J; bases not matched to a gene: 9. The CDR3 loop reads CASSEDHPRDRNTEAFF. The DNA of the CDR3 is TGTGCCAGCAGTGAAGACCATCCCCGGGACAGGAACACTGAAGCTTTCTTT.

The CDR3 DNA reads as TGTGCCAGCATAGGACTAGCGGGAGTTGGAGAGCAGTACTTC. It is translated as CASIGLAGVGEQYF. V and J are TRBV6-1 and TRBJ2-7, with 13 bases identical to TRBD2. The CDR3 consists of 14 residues. Germline V CDR1 and CDR2: MNHNS, SASEGT. With 7 bases clipped from V and 7 bases from J, the junction kept 7 bases outside the gene matches.

The chain combines TRBV12-3 or TRBV12-4 with TRBJ2-5, with 7 bases that match TRBD1. Germline trimming cut 6 bases from V and 5 bases from J; bases unmatched to any gene: 9. The CDR3 is 14 amino acids. The CDR3 sequence is CASSSAGGRETQYF. In nucleotides, the CDR3 is TGTGCCAGCAGCTCCGCAGGGGGAAGGGAGACCCAGTACTTC.

This clonotype was counted only a few times. This chain connects TRBV20-1 to TRBJ1-5; 8 nucleotides match TRBD1. From germline, CDR1 is DFQATT and CDR2 SNEGSKA (reference sequence). V lost 3 bases, J lost 7 bases, and 5 bases stayed unmatched. This CDR3 region has 13 residues. CDR3 protein: CSARSGTGQPQHF. As DNA, the CDR3 is TGCAGTGCTAGGTCCGGGACAGGCCAGCCCCAGCATTTT.

The chain uses TRBV11-2 and TRBJ2-5; possible D gene TRBD1, 5 bases. Germline V lookup: CDR1 SGHAT, CDR2 FQNNGV. V lost 3 bases and J lost 4, with 15 bases in between. The CDR3 is made up of 15 amino acids. The CDR3 protein is CASSFLAAGPETQYF. The CDR3 DNA sequence: TGTGCCAGCAGCTTTTTGGCCGCAGGGCCAGAGACCCAGTACTTC.

V usage is TRBV27 and J usage is TRBJ2-7; 9 positions agree with TRBD2. With 2 bases clipped from V and 2 bases from J, the junction kept 7 bases outside the gene matches. This CDR3 region has 16 residues. Germline V lookup: CDR1 MNHEY, CDR2 SMNVEV (reference sequence). The CDR3, as DNA: TGTGCCAGCAGTTTAAGGGGCGGGAGGGCCCCCTACGAGCAGTACTTC. It translates to CASSLRGGRAPYEQYF.

In this sample, this clonotype turned up a few times. CDR3 protein: CATSDPGQNQPQHF. The CDR3 DNA reads as TGTGCCACCAGTGACCCAGGACAGAATCAGCCCCAGCATTTT. This rearrangement joins TRBV24-1 to TRBJ1-5, with D possibly matching TRBD1 (6 bases). The CDR3 has 14 residues. V was shortened by 4 bases and J by 4 bases, with 10 bases between the two germline ends. In germline, CDR1 is KGHDR, CDR2 SFDVKD.

The gene calls are TRBV28 and TRBJ1-5; 7 positions match TRBD1. The J segment lost 4 bases and the V segment lost 7 bases, leaving 7 bases of the junction unmatched. The CDR3 is 14 amino acids. Germline V lookup: CDR1 MDHEN, CDR2 SYDVKM. This CDR3 is CASIPGGLNQPQHF. CDR3 sequence (DNA): TGTGCCAGCATCCCAGGGGGGCTTAATCAGCCCCAGCATTTT. The whole variable domain, filled in from reference TRBV28 and TRBJ1-5, reads DVKVTQSSRYLVKRTGEKVFLECVQDMDHENMFWYRQDPGLGLRLIYFSYDVKMKEKGDIPEGYSVSREKKERFSLILESASTNQTSMYLCASIPGGLNQPQHFGDGTRLSIL.

The rearrangement uses TRBV6-1 and TRBJ1-1, with TRBD1 matching 7 bases. CDR1 and CDR2 from the germline V gene are MNHNS and SASEGT. The ends lost 7 bases at V and 2 bases at J; junction bases unmatched: 13. The CDR3 extends over 16 amino acids. In DNA form, the CDR3 reads TGTGCCAGCAACCTCTCAGGGGGAAGTAGAAACACTGAAGCTTTCTTT. Protein sequence: CASNLSGGSRNTEAFF.

This clonotype was seen more than once but under ten times. The chain has TRBV30 and TRBJ1-5, with D perhaps TRBD1 (6 bases). The CDR3 totals 14 residues. V was shortened by 3 bases and J by 3 bases, with 12 bases between the two germline ends. Germline V gives CDR1 GTSNPN, CDR2 SVGIG (reference sequence). The CDR3 spells CAWRPRGNNQPQHF. The CDR3 DNA sequence: TGTGCCTGGAGACCGAGGGGGAACAATCAGCCCCAGCATTTT.

The rearrangement links TRBV3-1 to TRBJ1-1; a possible D gene is TRBD1 (5 bases). Germline CDR1 and CDR2: LGHDT and YNNKEL (reference sequence). V was trimmed by 0 bases and J by 10 bases, leaving 12 bases between them. The CDR3 is made up of 13 amino acids. The CDR3 here is CASSQDQGGGAFF. The DNA for the CDR3 is TGTGCCAGCAGCCAAGACCAGGGAGGTGGAGCTTTCTTT.

The chain employs TRBV19 and TRBJ1-1, with 7 nucleotides matching TRBD1. Germline lookup yields CDR1 LNHDA and CDR2 SQIVND (reference sequence). The CDR3 is 15 amino acids. Losses at the gene ends were 9 bases for V and 1 base for J; bases not matched to a gene: 11. For the CDR3, the DNA is TGTGCCAGCAGTCCGAGGGACAGAGCGAACACTGAAGCTTTCTTT. Amino acid sequence: CASSPRDRANTEAFF.

This clonotype was counted ten times or more. This chain joins TRBV28 and TRBJ2-7; TRBD2 might be the D (5 bases). Deletions cut 7 bases from V and 1 base from J, with 11 bases between. This CDR3 has 13 amino acids. From germline, CDR1 is MDHEN and CDR2 SYDVKM. CDR3 residues: CASILANSYEQYF. The CDR3 DNA sequence: TGTGCCAGCATCTTAGCGAATTCCTACGAGCAGTACTTC.

This clonotype has more than one count but fewer than ten. The chain links TRBV29-1 to TRBJ1-1, with unresolved D. V lost 4 bases and J lost 8, with 11 bases in between. This CDR3 comprises 11 residues. Germline lookup yields CDR1 SQVTM and CDR2 ANQGSEA. The DNA of the CDR3 is TGCAGCGTTGGAATCGGGCAGGAAGCTTTCTTT. Its translation: CSVGIGQEAFF.

V gene TRBV5-5 combines with J gene TRBJ2-5; 7 bases fit TRBD1. From germline, CDR1 is SGHKS and CDR2 YYEKEE (reference sequence). The V segment lost 4 bases and the J segment 4 bases; nucleotides outside the gene matches: 10. The CDR3 loop spans 15 amino acids. CDR3: CASSSTDRSRETQYF. DNA for the CDR3: TGTGCCAGCAGCAGTACGGACAGGTCGCGAGAGACCCAGTACTTC.

This clonotype was counted many times. CDR3 coding DNA: TGTGCCAGCAGTTTAGCCGGGTACGATGAAAAACTGTTTTTT. Its translation: CASSLAGYDEKLFF. The chain uses TRBV28 and TRBJ1-4; D is ambiguous. CDR1 is MDHEN and CDR2 is SYDVKM in the germline V gene. The CDR3 covers 14 residues. V gave up 2 bases and J gave up 6 bases, with 10 bases separating them.

CDR3 in amino acids: CASSYGMGNSPLHF. In DNA, the CDR3 is TGTGCCAGCAGCTATGGGATGGGGAATTCACCCCTCCACTTT. The chain combines TRBV14 with TRBJ1-6; D is unresolved. Trimming stripped 5 bases from V and 7 bases from J, with 12 bases between. The germline V gene encodes CDR1 SGHDN and CDR2 FVKESK. CDR3 length: 14 amino acids.

On this clonotype: At one boundary the junction diverges from the germline segment, which might be a read error. This chain joins TRBV5-1 and TRBJ1-4; D is ambiguous. Germline lookup yields CDR1 SGHRS and CDR2 YFSETQ. CDR3 size: 14 residues. CDR3 in DNA: TGTGCCAGCAGCTTGGCCGGGCCCAGTCGGAAACTGTTTTTT. This translates into CASSLAGPSRKLFF.

This clonotype came up once. The chain's CDR3 is CASSQSHEQFF. CDR3 coding DNA: TGTGCCAGCAGTCAGAGCCATGAGCAGTTCTTC. The V gene is TRBV12-3 or TRBV12-4, the J gene TRBJ2-1, with unresolved D. Trimming stripped 5 bases from V and 8 bases from J, with 7 bases between. This CDR3 contains 11 residues.

In DNA, the CDR3 is TGTGCCAGCAGTTTCAACAGGGGTGATGGCTACACCTTC. Its protein is CASSFNRGDGYTF. The chain carries TRBV27 and TRBJ1-2; 7 nucleotides agree with TRBD1. CDR3 size: 13 residues. Germline CDR1 and CDR2: MNHEY and SMNVEV (reference sequence). After removal of 3 bases from V and 6 bases from J, the junction contained 4 bases not matched to a gene.